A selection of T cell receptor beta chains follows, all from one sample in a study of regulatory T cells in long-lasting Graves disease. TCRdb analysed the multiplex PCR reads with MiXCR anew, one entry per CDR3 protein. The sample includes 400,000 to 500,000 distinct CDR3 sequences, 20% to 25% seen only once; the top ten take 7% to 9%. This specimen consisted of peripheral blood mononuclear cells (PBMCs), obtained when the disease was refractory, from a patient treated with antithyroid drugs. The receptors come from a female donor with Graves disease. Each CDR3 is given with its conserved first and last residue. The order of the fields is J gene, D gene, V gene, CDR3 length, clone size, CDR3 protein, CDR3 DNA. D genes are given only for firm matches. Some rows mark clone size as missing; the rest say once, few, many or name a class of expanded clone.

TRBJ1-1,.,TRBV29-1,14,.,CSVQHRALNTEAFF,TGCAGCGTCCAACACAGGGCCCTGAACACTGAAGCTTTCTTT
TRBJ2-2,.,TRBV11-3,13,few,CASSPTIGGELFF,TGTGCCAGCAGCCCCACCATCGGCGGGGAGCTGTTTTTT
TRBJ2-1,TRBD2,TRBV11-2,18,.,CASLPRGSGGPSYNEQFF,TGTGCCAGCTTGCCGAGGGGTAGCGGGGGGCCGTCCTACAATGAGCAGTTCTTC
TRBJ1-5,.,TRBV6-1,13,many,CASAGALNQPQHF,TGTGCCTCGGCCGGGGCGCTGAATCAGCCCCAGCATTTT
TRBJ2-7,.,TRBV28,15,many,CASRKRQTSSYEQYF,TGTGCCAGCAGAAAGAGACAGACCTCCTCCTACGAGCAGTACTTC
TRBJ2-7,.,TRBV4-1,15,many,CASSQGGLGSYEQYF,TGCGCCAGCAGCCAAGGGGGCCTTGGATCCTACGAGCAGTACTTC
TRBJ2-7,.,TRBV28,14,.,CASSPISELAEQYF,TGTGCCAGCAGCCCGATCTCCGAGCTCGCCGAGCAGTACTTC
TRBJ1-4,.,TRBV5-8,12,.,CASSRLGRELFF,TGTGCCAGCAGCAGGTTGGGGAGGGAACTGTTTTTT
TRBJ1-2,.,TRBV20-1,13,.,CSAGGQGPKGYTF,TGCAGTGCTGGTGGGCAGGGCCCTAAGGGCTACACCTTC
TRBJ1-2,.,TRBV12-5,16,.,CASGDDRPPTNYGYTF,TGTGCTAGTGGGGATGACAGGCCGCCCACTAACTATGGCTACACCTTC
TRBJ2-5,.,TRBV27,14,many,CASSSAGRRETQYF,TGTGCCAGCAGTTCGGCAGGGCGCAGGGAGACCCAGTACTTC
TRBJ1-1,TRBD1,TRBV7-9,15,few,CASSQTGGASTEAFF,TGTGCCAGCAGCCAAACAGGGGGCGCGAGCACTGAAGCTTTCTTT
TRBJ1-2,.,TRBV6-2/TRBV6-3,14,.,CAISEVGVNYGYTF,TGTGCCATCAGTGAGGTCGGCGTTAACTATGGCTACACCTTC
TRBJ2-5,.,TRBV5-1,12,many,CASSLIQETQYF,TGTGCCAGCAGCTTGATACAAGAGACCCAGTACTTC